This passage covers 21 T cell receptor beta chains from one sample sequenced in a study of blood T cell repertoires in COVID-19. TCRdb keeps only in-frame clones here, not all; method: immunoSEQ multiplex PCR. The sample consists of hundreds of thousands of clones, around nine tenths of them appearing once. Sequencing was performed on PBMCs or T cells enriched from blood (not recorded which). The receptors were gathered from a woman in her fifties or sixties who had recovered from COVID-19.

The chain recombines TRBV18 with TRBJ2-7; the match to TRBD1 covers 11 bases. Germline CDR1 and CDR2: KGHSH and LQKENI. This CDR3 is 15 amino acids long. The V gene end was trimmed by 4 bases and the J gene end by 1 base; junction bases not matched to a gene: 3. The CDR3 loop reads CASSQDRGRSYEQYF. The CDR3, as DNA: TGTGCCAGCTCACAGGACAGGGGGCGGTCCTACGAGCAGTACTTC.

This chain joins TRBV6-5 and TRBJ1-2, with D possibly TRBD1 on 6 matching bases. The CDR3 is made up of 15 amino acids. Per the germline V gene, CDR1 is MNHEY and CDR2 is SVGAGI. Trimming pared 5 bases from V and 7 bases from J, leaving 20 bases between. Here the CDR3 reads CASSPQRTVVTGYTF. In DNA form, the CDR3 reads TGTGCCAGCAGTCCCCAGCGGACAGTGGTTACTGGCTACACCTTC.

V gene TRBV4-1 combines with J gene TRBJ2-3, with D unresolved. Trimming shortened V by 4 bases and J by 0 bases, and 11 bases separated the two germline ends. CDR1 MGHRA and CDR2 YSYEKL come from the germline V gene. The CDR3 runs 15 residues. CDR3 bases: TGCGCCAGCAGCCCCCTCGGCGGCAGCACAGATACGCAGTATTTT. Its translation is CASSPLGGSTDTQYF.

This clone was counted between two and nine times. The V gene is TRBV15, the J gene TRBJ1-1, with D perhaps matching TRBD1 (5 bases). CDR3 length: 15 amino acids. The V gene lost 2 bases and the J gene lost 1 base, with 11 bases spanning the gap. The germline V gene has CDR1 LNHNV and CDR2 YYDKDF (reference sequence). CDR3 residues: CATSRPSTGNTEAFF. The CDR3 DNA sequence: TGTGCCACCAGCAGACCCTCTACAGGGAACACTGAAGCTTTCTTT.

This clone has more than one count but fewer than ten. This rearrangement joins TRBV7-2 to TRBJ2-3, with 7 bases aligning to TRBD1. Germline assignment: CDR1 SGHTA and CDR2 FQGNSA. The CDR3 spans 17 residues. V was clipped by 5 bases and J by 6 bases; unmatched bases: 17. The DNA of the CDR3 is TGTGCCAGCAGCCTCGGACAGGCTAGAGCCTTGGGGGATACGCAGTATTTT. This translates into CASSLGQARALGDTQYF.

This rearrangement joins TRBV5-4 to TRBJ1-1; 7 positions match TRBD1. J lost 7 bases, V lost 4 bases, and 4 bases had no gene match. The CDR3 runs 12 residues. Germline assignment: CDR1 SGHNT and CDR2 YYREEE (reference sequence). This CDR3 reads CASSGQDLEAFF. For the CDR3, the DNA is TGTGCCAGCAGCGGACAGGACCTTGAAGCTTTCTTT.

This clone occurred once. This rearrangement joins TRBV5-1 to TRBJ2-3; TRBD1 aligns across 11 bases. Trimming at V came to 4 bases and at J to 5 bases, leaving 6 bases not matched to a gene. The CDR3 runs to 15 residues. Germline assignment: CDR1 SGHRS and CDR2 YFSETQ. The CDR3 DNA reads TGCGCCAGCAGCCCCGGGACAGGGGGTGTAGATACGCAGTATTTT. Encoded protein: CASSPGTGGVDTQYF.

This clone was detected once. The chain joins TRBV11-1 to TRBJ1-4; 9 nucleotides align to TRBD1. Germline trimming cut 4 bases from V and 8 bases from J; bases unmatched to any gene: 5. Germline CDR1 is SGHAT and CDR2 is FQDESV (reference sequence). The CDR3 runs 14 residues. The CDR3 nucleotides read TGTGCCAGCAGCTCGGACAGGGGAGGAGAAAAACTGTTTTTT. Its translation is CASSSDRGGEKLFF.

Remarks on this clone: Germline is not matched at one junction end, which may reflect a read error. The DNA for the CDR3 is TGTGCTAGCAGCTTTGGGCCCTCCCCCTATGAGCAGTACTTC. It is translated as CASSFGPSPYEQYF. The chain couples TRBV7-7 to TRBJ2-7; D unresolved. The CDR3 totals 14 residues. Per germline, CDR1 SSHAT and CDR2 FNYEAQ (reference sequence).

CDR3 protein: CATSNFYGTGNSPLHF. CDR3 in DNA: TGTGCCACCAGCAATTTCTATGGGACAGGGAATTCACCCCTCCACTTT. This rearrangement joins TRBV15 to TRBJ1-6; 9 nucleotides line up with TRBD1. CDR1 and CDR2 from the germline V gene are LNHNV and YYDKDF (reference sequence). After removal of 4 bases from V and 7 bases from J, the junction contained 8 bases not matched to a gene. The CDR3 contains 16 residues.

The rearrangement uses TRBV11-2 and TRBJ2-7; D call uncertain. Germline CDR1 SGHAT, CDR2 FQNNGV. There are 13 residues in the CDR3. V shed 4 bases and J shed 2 bases, with 9 bases lying between them. The CDR3 sequence: CASSSGPTYEQYF. CDR3 sequence (DNA): TGTGCCAGCAGCTCGGGTCCTACCTACGAGCAGTACTTC.

This chain connects TRBV7-2 to TRBJ1-1, with 8 bases matching TRBD1. J gave up 12 bases and V 4 bases, and 7 bases lay outside the gene matches. Germline-derived CDR1 and CDR2 are SGHTA and FQGNSA. The CDR3 runs 12 residues. CDR3 residues: CASSSSGQGTFF. CDR3 DNA sequence: TGTGCCAGCAGCTCATCTGGACAGGGTACTTTCTTT.

This clone was picked up one time. This chain links TRBV30 with TRBJ1-2; TRBD1 agrees at 7 bases. Germline CDR1 and CDR2: GTSNPN and SVGIG (reference sequence). The V gene end was trimmed by 0 bases and the J gene end by 4 bases; junction bases not matched to a gene: 8. This CDR3 is 15 amino acids long. The CDR3 region has the DNA TGTGCCTGGAGTGTAAGACTGGGGACAGTCTATGGCTACACCTTC. This sequence encodes CAWSVRLGTVYGYTF.

The V gene is TRBV6-5, the J gene TRBJ1-6; D may be TRBD1 (5 bases). CDR1 and CDR2 from the germline V gene are MNHEY and SVGAGI. The CDR3 length is 15 residues. V dropped 3 bases and J dropped 5 bases, with 11 bases sitting between them. In DNA, the CDR3 is TGTGCCAGCAGTTATTTCAGGGTTAATAATTCACCCCTCCACTTT. Residues: CASSYFRVNNSPLHF.

The sample holds one count of this clone. The DNA is omitted, as the CDR3 cannot be located on it reliably, and the CDR3 follows TCRdb's listing. This chain connects TRBV28 to TRBJ1-4; TRBD1 is the table's D call, not checked against the DNA. The CDR3 numbers 15 amino acids, ends counted. The germline V gene has CDR1 MDHEN and CDR2 SYDVKM. The CDR3 sequence is CASMGFVGQGARGFF.

This clone was picked up a small number of times. This chain uses TRBV7-2 with TRBJ1-5, with TRBD1 identical over 7 bases. CDR1 is SGHTA, CDR2 FQGNSA, per germline. J was trimmed by 10 bases and V by 1 base; bases with no gene match: 13. The CDR3 runs to 16 residues. DNA for the CDR3: TGTGCCAGCAGCTTAGGAGGGGACAGCCGGGTCCAACCCCAGCATTTT. It specifies CASSLGGDSRVQPQHF.

The sample holds one count of this clone. V and J are TRBV29-1 and TRBJ1-2; 7 bases fit TRBD1. The V gene's germline CDR1 is SQVTM and CDR2 ANQGSEA. There are 11 residues in the CDR3. Trimming took 7 bases from V and 8 from J; bases not matched to a gene: 7. The DNA for the CDR3 is TGCAGCGCGTACAGGGGTCTGGGCTACACCTTC. This encodes CSAYRGLGYTF.

This sequence joins TRBV29-1 and TRBJ1-1; D is unclear. The length of the CDR3 is 12 residues. With 1 base removed from V and 5 bases from J, the gap between germline ends came to 8 bases. Germline CDR1 and CDR2: SQVTM and ANQGSEA. This CDR3 reads CSVEGSGTEAFF. For the CDR3, the DNA is TGCAGCGTTGAAGGATCGGGGACTGAAGCTTTCTTT.

The V and J genes are TRBV5-8 and TRBJ2-3, with D perhaps matching TRBD1 (5 bases). CDR1 and CDR2 (germline): SGHTS, YDEGEE. V was pared by 5 bases and J by 5 bases, with 18 bases between. The CDR3 loop spans 15 amino acids. CDR3 sequence reads: CASRFHQDTGDTQYF. The CDR3 DNA reads TGTGCCAGCAGATTTCACCAAGACACAGGAGATACGCAGTATTTT.

The V call is TRBV28, the J call TRBJ1-2; D is unresolved. The CDR3 is 13 amino acids. V lost 9 bases to trimming and J lost 4 bases, with 15 bases between them. Per the germline V gene, CDR1 is MDHEN and CDR2 is SYDVKM. The CDR3 protein is CASQRKGVYGYTF. As DNA, the CDR3 is TGTGCCAGTCAAAGAAAAGGAGTCTATGGCTACACCTTC.

The V call is TRBV2, the J call TRBJ1-2; no firm D call. Germline CDR1 SNHLY, CDR2 FYNNEI. Trimming left V 0 bases short and J 6 bases short, with 5 bases between. The CDR3 is 12 residues long. CDR3 sequence: CASSEAPDGYTF. The CDR3 DNA reads TGTGCCAGCAGTGAAGCGCCGGATGGCTACACCTTC.